One sample yielded the 25 T cell receptor beta chains listed below, sequenced in a study of cytomegalovirus exposure and HLA in healthy donors. The PCR used 60 Vbeta and 13 Jbeta primers. Profiled with immunoSEQ multiplex PCR; TCRdb holds only in-frame clones, not every one. The table records about 200,000 clones, 10% to 15% of them present only once. Sequenced sample: PBMCs. These receptors originate from a man aged 45-65 years in good health and CMV-seropositive.

J is TRBJ1-2 and V is TRBV30; no firm D call. The CDR3 is 12 amino acids. V lost 0 bases to trimming and J lost 4 bases, with 6 bases between them. Looked up from germline, CDR1 is GTSNPN and CDR2 is SVGIG (reference sequence). The CDR3 DNA reads TGTGCCTGGAGTGTATCTGTCTATGGCTACACCTTC. Its protein is CAWSVSVYGYTF.

This clone showed up just a few times. The genes are TRBV28 and TRBJ2-3; a weak D match, TRBD1 (5 bases). Between the trimmed V and J ends, which lost 6 bases and 0 bases, there was a span of 10 bases. Germline V gene sequence: CDR1 MDHEN, CDR2 SYDVKM. CDR3 length: 14 amino acids. This CDR3 reads CASRAPGSTDTQYF. The CDR3 coding sequence is TGTGCCAGCAGAGCCCCAGGGAGCACAGATACGCAGTATTTT.

This clone was detected only a few times. This sequence joins TRBV25-1 and TRBJ2-7; D gene unclear. V gave up 4 bases and J gave up 3 bases, with 7 bases separating them. Germline assignment: CDR1 MGHDK and CDR2 SYGVNS. The CDR3 is 12 amino acids. The CDR3 reads CASSALGYEQYF. The CDR3 DNA follows: TGTGCCAGCAGTGCCCTCGGCTACGAGCAGTACTTC.

V gene TRBV10-3 combines with J gene TRBJ1-1, with 7 nucleotides matching TRBD1. Germline CDR1 is ENHRY and CDR2 is SYGVKD. The CDR3 covers 15 residues. J lost 4 bases, V lost 0 bases, and 5 bases had no gene match. CDR3 DNA sequence: TGTGCCATCAGTGAGTCGGGGGCAGGGGGCACTGAAGCTTTCTTT. Amino acids: CAISESGAGGTEAFF.

A few counts support this clone. This sequence joins TRBV7-2 and TRBJ2-7; D ambiguous. The CDR3 is 13 amino acids. Deletions cut 8 bases from V and 0 bases from J, with 11 bases between. The germline CDR1 and CDR2 sequences are SGHTA and FQGNSA. CDR3 loop: CASAKADSYEQYV. CDR3 coding DNA: TGTGCCAGCGCCAAGGCAGACTCCTACGAGCAGTACGTC.

This clone was picked up a small number of times. The CDR3 nucleotides read TGTGCCAGCGCAGTCCGACATGGGATAAGCGGATCACCCCTCCACTTT. It encodes CASAVRHGISGSPLHF. This chain links TRBV5-6 with TRBJ1-6; no definite D call. The germline V gene encodes CDR1 SGHDT and CDR2 YYEEEE. This CDR3 contains 16 residues. Trimming removed 7 bases at V and 10 bases at J, with 24 bases between.

In this sample, this clone turned up a few times. The gene calls are TRBV7-9 and TRBJ1-3; the match to TRBD1 covers 7 bases. Germline assignment: CDR1 SEHNR and CDR2 FQNEAQ (reference sequence). V was pared by 4 bases and J by 0 bases, with 6 bases of the junction left unmatched. This CDR3 has 16 amino acids. Written as DNA, the CDR3 is TGTGCCAGCAGCTCCCACCGGGACAGCTCTGGAAACACCATATATTTT. It translates to CASSSHRDSSGNTIYF.

The chain has TRBV19 and TRBJ1-1; tentative D call: TRBD1 (5 bases). V shed 0 bases and J shed 0 bases, with 8 bases lying between them. In germline, CDR1 is LNHDA, CDR2 SQIVND (reference sequence). This CDR3 has 15 residues. CDR3 region: CASSIEGLLNTEAFF. The DNA for the CDR3 is TGTGCCAGTAGTATAGAGGGGCTACTGAACACTGAAGCTTTCTTT.

The V gene is TRBV7-9, the J gene TRBJ1-3; D uncertain. This CDR3 is 12 amino acids long. Germline V CDR1 and CDR2: SEHNR, FQNEAQ (reference sequence). The germline V and J ends were trimmed by 4 bases and 4 bases, with 5 bases remaining between them. CDR3 nucleotide sequence: TGTGCCAGCAGCTCACAGGGAAACACCATATATTTT. This sequence encodes CASSSQGNTIYF.

The rearrangement joins TRBV11-3 to TRBJ2-4; the D is unclear. V shed 5 bases and J shed 0 bases, with 17 bases lying between them. The CDR3 spans 17 residues. The germline V gene has CDR1 SGHNT and CDR2 YENEEA. The CDR3 nucleotides are TGTGCCAGCAGCCCCGACAAATGGCTTCTAGCCAAAAACATTCAGTACTTC. It is translated as CASSPDKWLLAKNIQYF. The variable domain in full, completed from reference TRBV11-3 and TRBJ2-4, reads EAGVVQSPRYKIIEKKQPVAFWCNPISGHNTLYWYLQNLGQGPELLIRYENEEAVDDSQLPKDRFSAERLKGVDSTLKIQPAELGDSAVYLCASSPDKWLLAKNIQYFGAGTRLSVL.

The V gene is TRBV19, the J gene TRBJ1-3, with D hard to call. The ends were cut back, 0 bases at V and 0 bases at J, with 6 bases in the middle. CDR3 length: 15 residues. CDR1 is LNHDA and CDR2 is SQIVND in the germline V gene (reference sequence). The CDR3 loop is CASSIDSYSGNTIYF. The CDR3, as DNA: TGTGCCAGTAGTATAGATTCCTACTCTGGAAACACCATATATTTT.

The chain is built from TRBV6-5 and TRBJ1-1; D is uncertain. CDR3 length equals 15 residues. V dropped 6 bases and J dropped 0 bases, with 14 bases sitting between them. Germline CDR1 is MNHEY and CDR2 is SVGAGI. The CDR3 loop is CASRKNELLNTEAFF. CDR3 in DNA: TGTGCCAGCAGAAAGAACGAGCTCTTGAACACTGAAGCTTTCTTT.

This clone was counted only a few times. The V and J genes are TRBV6-1 and TRBJ1-4, with TRBD1 identical over 7 bases. Germline CDR1 is MNHNS and CDR2 is SASEGT. Trimming cost V 7 bases and J 8 bases; bases outside gene matches: 10. This CDR3 region has 14 residues. The CDR3 nucleotides are TGTGCCAGCAATCCTTACAGGGGCGGGGAAAAACTGTTTTTT. The encoded protein is CASNPYRGGEKLFF.

The V gene is TRBV4-1, the J gene TRBJ2-3, with 7 bases aligning to TRBD2. The CDR3 covers 16 residues. V lost 4 bases and J lost 5; bases outside the gene matches: 12. Per germline, CDR1 MGHRA and CDR2 YSYEKL. The CDR3 nucleotides are TGCGCCAGCAGCCCTCTGGGCGGACTAGTCCTAGATACGCAGTATTTT. It codes for CASSPLGGLVLDTQYF.

This clone was recorded a few times. V is TRBV18 and J is TRBJ2-2; 13 bases match TRBD2. The CDR3 has 17 residues. V was clipped by 2 bases and J by 1 base; unmatched bases: 1. From germline, CDR1 is KGHSH and CDR2 LQKENI. The CDR3 DNA sequence: TGTGCCAGCTCACCAAGGACTAGCGGGGGGAACACCGGGGAGCTGTTTTTT. Residues: CASSPRTSGGNTGELFF.

The chain recombines TRBV25-1 with TRBJ1-2, with a weak D call TRBD1 (6 bases). CDR3 length equals 14 residues. V was trimmed by 3 bases and J by 4 bases, leaving 12 bases between them. Germline assignment: CDR1 MGHDK and CDR2 SYGVNS. The CDR3 nucleotides read TGTGCCAGCAGTGACGGACAGAGTTTCTATGGCTACACCTTC. Translation gives CASSDGQSFYGYTF.

The gene calls are TRBV21-1 and TRBJ2-7; TRBD1 reflects the table's D call only, with no check against the DNA. TRBV21-1 is designated a pseudogene. CDR3 length: 15 amino acids. The CDR3: CASKLTGTRSYEQYV. The CDR3 bases are TGTGCCAGCAAACTCACCGGGACACGATCCTACGAGCAGTACGTC.

This chain links TRBV4-2 with TRBJ2-5; 11 bases align to TRBD1. The germline V gene encodes CDR1 LGHNA and CDR2 YNFKEQ. The CDR3 has 17 residues. V lost 1 base and J lost 4; bases outside the gene matches: 8. The CDR3 spells CASSQGRGQGVRETQYF. CDR3 in DNA: TGTGCCAGCAGCCAAGGGAGGGGACAGGGGGTAAGAGAGACCCAGTACTTC.

CDR3: CASSTDPASSPLHF. The CDR3 DNA follows: TGTGCCAGCAGTACCGACCCAGCGAGTTCACCCCTCCACTTT. V and J are TRBV6-1 and TRBJ1-6; D not certain. V lost 5 bases to trimming and J lost 9 bases, with 14 bases between them. Germline V gives CDR1 MNHNS, CDR2 SASEGT. The CDR3 runs to 14 residues.

V gene TRBV14 combines with J gene TRBJ2-5, with 8 nucleotides matching TRBD2. Germline V gene sequence: CDR1 SGHDN, CDR2 FVKESK. V gave up 4 bases and J gave up 5 bases; unmatched junction bases: 9. The CDR3 consists of 15 residues. Written as DNA, the CDR3 is TGTGCCAGCAGCCGGCCCGGGACTAGAGTGGAGACCCAGTACTTC. It encodes CASSRPGTRVETQYF.

This clone was counted between two and nine times. The chain has TRBV6-5 and TRBJ2-7; possibly TRBD1 for D (5 bases). Trimming took off 5 bases at V and 4 bases at J, with 15 bases between the two ends. Germline lookup yields CDR1 MNHEY and CDR2 SVGAGI. This CDR3 is 14 amino acids long. This chain's CDR3 is CASSRTGNGYEQYF. Here the CDR3 DNA reads TGTGCCAGCAGTCGAACAGGTAACGGTTACGAGCAGTACTTC.

This clone was observed a handful of times. The rearrangement uses TRBV14 and TRBJ2-5, with TRBD2 matching over 7 bases. V gave up 0 bases and J gave up 5 bases; unmatched junction bases: 9. CDR1 and CDR2 (germline): SGHDN, FVKESK. The CDR3 is 16 amino acids. DNA of the CDR3: TGTGCCAGCAGCCAAGATTCCGGGACTAAGTTGGAGACCCAGTACTTC. Amino acid sequence: CASSQDSGTKLETQYF. Complete variable domain (other parts from reference TRBV14 and TRBJ2-5): EAGVTQFPSHSVIEKGQTVTLRCDPISGHDNLYWYRRVMGKEIKFLLHFVKESKQDESGMPNNRFLAERTGGTYSTLKVQPAELEDSGVYFCASSQDSGTKLETQYFGPGTRLLVL.

This clone was observed a handful of times. The V gene is TRBV7-2, the J gene TRBJ2-3; tentative D call: TRBD2 (5 bases). The CDR3 has 14 residues. The V gene lost 8 bases and the J gene lost 7 bases, with 19 bases spanning the gap. Germline V gene lookup returns CDR1 SGHTA and CDR2 FQGNSA. CDR3 sequence reads: CASGPGTRVYTQYF. In DNA form, the CDR3 reads TGTGCCAGCGGCCCGGGTACTAGGGTTTATACGCAGTATTTT.

This clone was seen only a few times. The chain uses TRBV30 and TRBJ1-6; D gene uncertain. Germline CDR1 is GTSNPN and CDR2 is SVGIG (reference sequence). The V gene lost 4 bases and the J gene lost 2 bases, with 15 bases spanning the gap. CDR3 length: 16 amino acids. The CDR3 DNA follows: TGTGCCTGGACCGCGGTAGCCAGCACCTATAATTCACCCCTCCACTTT. This gives the protein CAWTAVASTYNSPLHF.

This clone was picked up a small number of times. The genes are TRBV6-1 and TRBJ1-4; D gene unclear. Trimming removed 1 base from V and 6 bases from J, with 12 bases in between. The CDR3 consists of 15 residues. CDR1 and CDR2 (germline): MNHNS, SASEGT. CDR3 sequence (DNA): TGTGCCAGCAGTGAAGATGGAGCGGCTGATGAAAAACTGTTTTTT. It codes for CASSEDGAADEKLFF.